This T cell receptor beta chain emerged from a study of blood T cell repertoires in COVID-19. The length of the CDR3 is 13 residues. V shed 2 bases and J shed 4 bases, with 7 bases lying between them. Germline loops: CDR1 MDHEN, CDR2 SYDVKM. TCRdb's table, derived via immunoSEQ multiplex PCR, lists solely in-frame clones and lacks some. The table has approximately 120,000 clones, 75% to 90% seen once. The chain recombines TRBV28 with TRBJ2-3, with D unresolved. This clonotype was obtained from a woman in her sixties with acute or convalescent COVID-19. The specimen sequenced was peripheral blood. The chain's CDR3 is CASSLVLPDTQYF. The CDR3, as DNA: TGTGCCAGCAGTTTAGTCCTCCCAGATACGCAGTATTTT.